The clone carrying this T cell receptor (beta chain) showed up many times. V was cut by 0 bases and J by 4 bases, with 5 bases left in between. CDR3 length: 13 residues. CDR1 and CDR2 from the germline V gene are SGHTA and FQGNSA. The data derive from a study of low-dose radiotherapy and immunotherapy resistance in tumors. Overall study: A total of 13 Gy over 26 weeks was given to Cohort 2 as 1 Gy per fraction every two weeks. Participants were given intravenous cyclophosphamide 200 mg/m2 every two weeks, one day before radiation and immunotherapy.

Both TCRalpha and TCRbeta chains were reverse transcribed with V-gene-specific primers. The TCRs were subjected to amplification over around 18 PCR cycles employing a constant-region primer in conjunction with a V-primer adapter. mRNA, after isolation, was amplified by in vitro transcription. TCRdb processed the reads anew with MiXCR; each CDR3 protein has one entry. This table holds 95,000 to 100,000 distinct CDR3 sequences, around 20% found once. Indicated time point: after trial treatment. Treatment denoted: LDRT plus nivolumab, ipilimumab, low-dose cyclophosphamide and aspirin (RACIN trial). Every donor's regimen consisted of nivolumab, ipilimumab, aspirin, low-dose cyclophosphamide and low-dose radiotherapy.

Sample: PBMCs, taken after low-dose radiotherapy plus immunotherapy. The source of this sequence is a male donor with prostate cancer. V usage is TRBV7-2 and J usage is TRBJ2-3; D uncertain. In nucleotides, the CDR3 is TGTGCCAGCAGCTTAGCGCGGTCAGATACGCAGTATTTT. Protein product: CASSLARSDTQYF. The entire variable domain, with the rest obtained from reference TRBV7-2 and TRBJ2-3, is as follows: GAGVSQSPSNKVTEKGKDVELRCDPISGHTALYWYRQSLGQGLEFLIYFQGNSAPDKSGLPSDRFSAERTGGSVSTLTIQRTQQEDSAVYLCASSLARSDTQYFGPGTRLTVL.